Presented here are 26 T cell receptor beta chains from one specimen sequenced in a study of shared clonotypes between healthy human individuals. Repertoires were generated with immunoSEQ multiplex PCR, while TCRdb's copy carries only in-frame clones and drops some. The sample includes just over 2,000,000 clones, roughly 94% of them seen just once. The sequenced material came from naive CD4+ T cells sorted from blood. The subset: CD45RA+ positively selected. These receptors all come from a man aged 18 to 30 in good health.

The chain carries TRBV20-1 and TRBJ2-7; weak D call: TRBD1 (5 bases). Germline V lookup: CDR1 DFQATT, CDR2 SNEGSKA (reference sequence). The CDR3 has 11 amino acids. Trimming took off 5 bases at V and 7 bases at J, with 12 bases between the two ends. The CDR3: CSARRQREQYF. The DNA for the CDR3 is TGCAGTGCTCGCCGACAGAGGGAGCAGTACTTC.

This clone came up once. This rearrangement joins TRBV4-1 to TRBJ1-4; no firm D call. Looked up from germline, CDR1 is MGHRA and CDR2 is YSYEKL. Trimming cost V 2 bases and J 4 bases, with 17 bases left between them. This CDR3 is 17 amino acids long. The CDR3 DNA follows: TGCGCCAGCAGCCAAATGCAGTCTTGGCTCGGTAATGAAAAACTGTTTTTT. Translating gives CASSQMQSWLGNEKLFF.

The CDR3 nucleotides read TGTGCCAGCAGCGCCCAACGGACTGGGGCTGAAGCTTTCTTT. Protein product: CASSAQRTGAEAFF. The chain employs TRBV11-2 and TRBJ1-1; D unresolved. In germline, CDR1 is SGHAT, CDR2 FQNNGV. V lost 5 bases and J 6 bases, leaving 16 bases between the germline ends. The CDR3 totals 14 residues.

The J gene is TRBJ1-2, the V gene TRBV28; the D gene is possibly TRBD1 (5 bases). Trimming cost V 11 bases and J 3 bases, with 10 bases left between them. The CDR3 covers 11 residues. Germline CDR1 and CDR2: MDHEN and SYDVKM. The DNA for the CDR3 is TGTGCCGGAAAGACAGACTATGGCTACACCTTC. Its translation: CAGKTDYGYTF.

The V call is TRBV9, the J call TRBJ2-7; D perhaps matches TRBD1 (6 bases). V lost 4 bases and J 5 bases, leaving 10 bases between the germline ends. This CDR3 has 12 residues. The germline gives CDR1 SGDLS, CDR2 YYNGEE. The CDR3 loop reads CASSTTGHEQYF. The CDR3 coding sequence is TGTGCCAGCAGCACAACAGGGCACGAGCAGTACTTC.

This clone has a single count. The V gene is TRBV28, the J gene TRBJ1-2, with a possible D match to TRBD1 (5 bases). The germline V and J ends were trimmed by 3 bases and 6 bases, with 14 bases remaining between them. CDR3 length: 14 residues. CDR1 is MDHEN, CDR2 SYDVKM, per germline. CDR3 residues: CASSFPARDHGYTF. DNA for the CDR3: TGTGCCAGCAGTTTTCCTGCCAGGGATCATGGCTACACCTTC.

The rearrangement uses TRBV2 and TRBJ2-2; the D gene is possibly TRBD1 (5 bases). Trimming took off 0 bases at V and 6 bases at J, with 14 bases between the two ends. Germline V CDR1 and CDR2: SNHLY, FYNNEI. The CDR3 is 16 residues long. CDR3 DNA sequence: TGTGCCAGCAGTGAAGCGAGAACCACAGGCCCCGGGGAGCTGTTTTTT. As protein: CASSEARTTGPGELFF.

As to this clone: A read error may explain this, as a much larger clone is one base away. This rearrangement joins TRBV28 to TRBJ2-7, with 14 bases lining up with TRBD2. This CDR3 comprises 15 residues. Germline CDR1 MDHEN, CDR2 SYDVKM. The CDR3 region has the DNA TGTGCCAGCAGTTACGGACTAGCGGGGGGTTACGGGCAGTACTTC. Its protein is CASSYGLAGGYGQYF.

The V call is TRBV7-2, the J call TRBJ2-3; unclear D gene. This CDR3 has 15 residues. V was trimmed by 2 bases and J by 0 bases, leaving 9 bases between them. Looked up from germline, CDR1 is SGHTA and CDR2 is FQGNSA. CDR3 nucleotide sequence: TGTGCCAGCAGCTTAAAAGCGACAAGCACAGATACGCAGTATTTT. It specifies CASSLKATSTDTQYF.

The genes are TRBV4-1 and TRBJ2-1, with TRBD1 matching over 11 bases. Unmatched junction bases numbered 3, after V lost 4 bases and J lost 7 bases. This CDR3 contains 14 residues. The V gene's germline CDR1 is MGHRA and CDR2 YSYEKL. CDR3 sequence reads: CASSRGQGGNEQFF. The CDR3 DNA sequence: TGCGCCAGCAGCCGGGGACAGGGGGGGAATGAGCAGTTCTTC.

As regards this clone: At the DNA level, this CDR3 is encoded by other sequences in the same sample as well. The genes are TRBV9 and TRBJ2-3, with 8 positions matching TRBD2. The CDR3 has 14 amino acids. Losses at the gene ends were 2 bases for V and 5 bases for J; bases not matched to a gene: 4. Germline CDR1 reads SGDLS; CDR2 reads YYNGEE. The chain's CDR3 is CASSVGLAGDTQYF. The CDR3, as DNA: TGTGCCAGCAGCGTTGGACTAGCTGGAGATACGCAGTATTTT.

The V call is TRBV30, the J call TRBJ1-4, with 7 bases lining up with TRBD1. Germline values: CDR1 GTSNPN, CDR2 SVGIG (reference sequence). The CDR3 runs to 13 residues. V was pared by 1 base and J by 8 bases, with 4 bases of the junction left unmatched. CDR3 DNA sequence: TGTGCCTGGAGTGCGGCAGGGGGGGAAAAACTGTTTTTT. This sequence encodes CAWSAAGGEKLFF. Full variable domain (missing parts from reference TRBV30 and TRBJ1-4): SQTIHQWPATLVQPVGSPLSLECTVEGTSNPNLYWYRQAAGRGLQLLFYSVGIGQISSEVPQNLSASRPQDRQFILSSKKLLLSDSGFYLCAWSAAGGEKLFFGSGTQLSVL.

The gene calls are TRBV4-3 and TRBJ2-2; 10 nucleotides line up with TRBD1. V dropped 3 bases and J dropped 6; count of bases not matched to a gene: 7. Germline CDR1 reads LGHNA; CDR2 reads YSLEER. The CDR3 covers 16 residues. The CDR3 DNA reads TGCGCCAGCAGCCAGGGACAGGGGAATTTGGCCGGGGAGCTGTTTTTT. Translating it yields CASSQGQGNLAGELFF.

Points on this clone: Other DNA variants within this sample encode the same CDR3. The CDR3 spells CASRSGTANTGELFF. The CDR3 DNA reads TGTGCCAGCAGATCCGGGACAGCAAACACCGGGGAGCTGTTTTTT. The chain has TRBV2 and TRBJ2-2; 7 bases fit TRBD1. Germline lookup yields CDR1 SNHLY and CDR2 FYNNEI. The length of the CDR3 is 15 residues. The junction had 6 bases not matched to a gene; V was cut back by 6 bases and J by 2 bases.

The V and J genes are TRBV5-1 and TRBJ2-1, with TRBD2 identical over 10 bases. V lost 1 base and J lost 4; bases outside the gene matches: 5. The CDR3 spans 16 residues. Germline V gene sequence: CDR1 SGHRS, CDR2 YFSETQ. For the CDR3, the DNA is TGCGCCAGCAGCTTGACGACTAGCGGGTCTTACAATGAGCAGTTCTTC. This codes for CASSLTTSGSYNEQFF.

The chain joins TRBV4-3 to TRBJ2-4, with 8 bases that match TRBD2. The CDR3 runs to 19 residues. After removal of 0 bases from V and 4 bases from J, the junction contained 14 bases not matched to a gene. Per germline, CDR1 LGHNA and CDR2 YSLEER. The CDR3 DNA follows: TGCGCCAGCAGCCAAGATGTTGTGGTCCCGGGACTAGAGAAAAACATTCAGTACTTC. This translates into CASSQDVVVPGLEKNIQYF.

The CDR3 DNA is TGTGCCAGCAGTGAAGTGGGGGGGCCCCAAGAGACCCAGTACTTC. Translated, it gives CASSEVGGPQETQYF. This chain connects TRBV2 to TRBJ2-5, with a possible D match to TRBD2 (7 bases). This CDR3 contains 15 residues. Trimming removed 1 base at V and 1 base at J, with 10 bases between. Germline-derived CDR1 and CDR2 are SNHLY and FYNNEI.

The chain employs TRBV5-1 and TRBJ1-6, with a possible D match to TRBD1 (5 bases). V lost 8 bases and J 10 bases, leaving 19 bases between the germline ends. Germline lookup yields CDR1 SGHRS and CDR2 YFSETQ. The CDR3 has 14 residues. CDR3 bases: TGCGCCAGTCGGCCTGGGACTTACGAGTCACCCCTCCACTTT. It is translated as CASRPGTYESPLHF.

This chain joins TRBV12-5 and TRBJ2-7, with D possibly TRBD2 on 9 matching bases. The CDR3 extends over 18 amino acids. The germline V gene has CDR1 LGHNT and CDR2 FRNRAP. V was cut by 4 bases and J by 1 base, with 23 bases left in between. CDR3 region: CASGSWTGILAGSYEQYF. CDR3 DNA sequence: TGTGCTAGTGGTTCGTGGACAGGGATCCTAGCGGGATCCTACGAGCAGTACTTC.

CDR3 sequence reads: CASSLTGGSQPQHF. CDR3 DNA sequence: TGTGCCAGCAGTCTTACAGGGGGCTCTCAGCCCCAGCATTTT. The V and J genes are TRBV6-1 and TRBJ1-5; 9 positions agree with TRBD1. Germline CDR1 MNHNS, CDR2 SASEGT. The CDR3 loop spans 14 amino acids. The V and J ends lost 5 bases and 6 bases, in that order; junction bases with no gene match: 5.

This clone is a singleton in its sample. The V gene is TRBV19, the J gene TRBJ1-5, with D perhaps TRBD1 (6 bases). The V gene's germline CDR1 is LNHDA and CDR2 SQIVND (reference sequence). This CDR3 has 13 residues. The ends were cut back, 8 bases at V and 3 bases at J, with 11 bases in the middle. The CDR3 DNA is TGTGCCAGTGCTCAGGGGACCAATCAGCCCCAGCATTTT. Amino acids: CASAQGTNQPQHF.

The chain recombines TRBV6-6 with TRBJ1-2, with a weak D call TRBD1 (5 bases). V lost 10 bases and J lost 0, with 12 bases in between. Per germline, CDR1 MNHNY and CDR2 SVGAGI (reference sequence). The CDR3 runs 13 residues. CDR3: CAILRGPNYGYTF. CDR3 nucleotides: TGTGCCATCCTTCGGGGCCCTAACTATGGCTACACCTTC.

J is TRBJ1-1 and V is TRBV13; tentative D call: TRBD1 (5 bases). V was cut by 2 bases and J by 8 bases, with 6 bases left in between. From germline, CDR1 is PRHDT and CDR2 FYEKMQ (reference sequence). This CDR3 has 11 residues. The CDR3 DNA reads as TGTGCCAGCAGCTTAAGACAGGAAGCTTTCTTT. Amino acids: CASSLRQEAFF.

This clone was seen once. At the DNA level, this CDR3 is encoded by other sequences in the same sample as well. The rearrangement links TRBV5-1 to TRBJ2-5; TRBD1 matches at 7 bases. V was pared by 3 bases and J by 2 bases, with 4 bases of the junction left unmatched. Per germline, CDR1 SGHRS and CDR2 YFSETQ. The CDR3 sequence is 14 residues long. The CDR3 spells CASSSGTAQETQYF. The CDR3 DNA follows: TGCGCCAGCAGCTCCGGGACAGCACAAGAGACCCAGTACTTC.

This clone showed up just once. The chain has TRBV10-3 and TRBJ2-1; no clear D. V shed 8 bases and J shed 3 bases, with 5 bases lying between them. This CDR3 has 11 residues. CDR1 is ENHRY, CDR2 SYGVKD, per germline. The CDR3 reads CAIGIYNEQFF. The CDR3 DNA reads as TGTGCCATCGGAATCTACAATGAGCAGTTCTTC.

The chain is built from TRBV28 and TRBJ1-5; D gene ambiguous. V was pared by 1 base and J by 0 bases, with 7 bases between. The germline V gene has CDR1 MDHEN and CDR2 SYDVKM. The CDR3 is 15 amino acids. CDR3 sequence (DNA): TGTGCCAGCAGTTTATCCATAACTAGCAATCAGCCCCAGCATTTT. Protein sequence: CASSLSITSNQPQHF.